This entry features one T cell receptor beta chain sequence. Its antigen remains unknown. Read coverage stops 3 residues before the CDR3 terminus; the germline J gene supplies the remainder. Genomic DNA, averaging approximately 1,100 ng per sample, yielded TCR beta CDR3 via immunoSEQ. This table comes from immunoSEQ multiplex PCR, and its TCRdb copy is limited to in-frame clones, with some not included. This sample lists more than 40,000 clones; its ten largest clones have 0.98%. This entry comes from a study of T cells in women clearing cervical HPV infection. Across the whole study: Only a few women had HLA typing results available. Study-level results: CIN3+ cases had significantly higher TCR repertoire richness than controls, but evenness did not differ.

CDR3 length: 16 amino acids. CDR1 and CDR2 (germline): MNHNS, SASEGT. V was pared by 4 bases and J by 3 bases, with 11 bases of the junction left unmatched. Sequences were obtained from blood buffy coat. This chain joins TRBV6-1 and TRBJ1-2; 7 bases are shared with TRBD1. The TCR was taken from a woman between 18 and 75 years old with a cervical HPV16 infection that either progressed to CIN3+ or cleared (not recorded which). The covered CDR3 bases are TGTGCCAGCAGTGCCACGGGGACAGTGAGGGACTATGGC. Translated, it gives CASSATGTVRDYG. The whole CDR3 sequence is CASSATGTVRDYGYTF.